The rows below give T cell receptor beta chains drawn from one sample of a study of T cells in Graves' hyperthyroidism and ophthalmopathy. TCRdb reprocessed the multiplex PCR reads with MiXCR, giving one entry per CDR3 protein. The sample carries a few hundred thousand distinct CDR3 sequences, approximately 44% recorded once. Specimen: peripheral blood or thyroid tissue (not recorded which). The receptors come from a young woman with Graves' hyperthyroidism. Both conserved end residues are part of each CDR3. Each record gives: D gene, V gene, J gene, clone size, CDR3 DNA, CDR3 protein. A D gene is named only where the DNA matches it firmly. Where a row states a size, it is once, few, many or the class of an expanded clone; other rows omit it.

NA	TRBV13	TRBJ1-2	NA	TGTGCCAGCAGTTCGACAGGAGCCCATGGGTTCTACACCTTC	CASSSTGAHGFYTF
TRBD1	TRBV20-1	TRBJ1-4	once	TGCAGTGCTCCTGGACAGGTGGCTAATGAAAAACTGTTTTTT	CSAPGQVANEKLFF
NA	TRBV7-3	TRBJ1-1	NA	TGTGCCAGCAGCTTTGTGGCGGGAGTATCGAACACTGAAGCTTTCTTT	CASSFVAGVSNTEAFF
NA	TRBV27	TRBJ2-5	many	TGTGCCAGCAGTTCGTGGGGGTCCGAAGAGACCCAGTACTTC	CASSSWGSEETQYF
TRBD2	TRBV13	TRBJ2-2	NA	TGTGTTAGCAGCTTACTAGCGGGAGGGCCTACCGGGGAGCTGTTTTTT	CVSSLLAGGPTGELFF
NA	TRBV20-1	TRBJ2-2	once	TGCAGTGCTAGAGGGGGAAGGGCCGACACCGGGGAGCTGTTTTTT	CSARGGRADTGELFF
TRBD1	TRBV6-1	TRBJ1-4	many	TGTGCCACGGGACAGAGTAATGAAAAACTGTTTTTT	CATGQSNEKLFF
NA	TRBV29-1	TRBJ2-7	NA	TGCAGCGTTGAGACAGGTCAAATGAGGGAGCAGTACTTC	CSVETGQMREQYF
NA	TRBV12-3/TRBV12-4	TRBJ2-7	NA	TGTGCCAGCAGTCCGGTTGACAAGAAACCCTACGAGCAGTACTTC	CASSPVDKKPYEQYF
NA	TRBV24-1	TRBJ2-7	many	TGTGCCACCAGTGACTCCGGGACAAGATACGAGCAGTACTTC	CATSDSGTRYEQYF
NA	TRBV6-1	TRBJ1-3	many	TGTGCCAGCAGTGTCCGGAGGACGCAATCTGGAAACACCATATATTTT	CASSVRRTQSGNTIYF
NA	TRBV7-8	TRBJ2-5	many	TGTGCCAGCAGCTTAGTCAGGGTCTTTGGGACGAATCAAGAGACCCAGTACTTC	CASSLVRVFGTNQETQYF
TRBD2	TRBV24-1	TRBJ2-1	NA	TGTGCCACCAGTGGTAGCGGGAGTGCGGTCTTC	CATSGSGSAVF
NA	TRBV7-3	TRBJ2-6	NA	TGTGCCAGCAGCAACCGGGACACGGGATCTGGTGGGGCCAACGTCCTGACTTTC	CASSNRDTGSGGANVLTF
NA	TRBV7-9	TRBJ2-7	many	TGTGCCAGCAGCTTACGGGCAGCCTACGAGCAGTACTTC	CASSLRAAYEQYF
TRBD1	TRBV27	TRBJ1-2	NA	TGTGCCAGCAGTTTATTACAGGGGCCAAACTATGGCTACACCTTC	CASSLLQGPNYGYTF
NA	TRBV7-8	TRBJ1-1	many	TGTGCCAGCAGCTTATTGGCAGACACTGAAGCTTTCTTT	CASSLLADTEAFF
TRBD1	TRBV7-9	TRBJ2-7	NA	TGTGCCAGCAGCCCACCCGGGACAGTGGTGGGCTACGAGCAGTACTTC	CASSPPGTVVGYEQYF
NA	TRBV20-1	TRBJ1-4	NA	TGCAGTGCTAATGGACAGCCTTATAGCAATGAAAAACTGTTTTTT	CSANGQPYSNEKLFF
TRBD1	TRBV6-1	TRBJ1-3	NA	TGTGCCGGCAGTGAGCAAGGGGGCGGAAACACCATATATTTT	CAGSEQGGGNTIYF
NA	TRBV7-2	TRBJ1-4	NA	TGTGCCAGCAGCTTAGCTTGGGGTTGGGGTGAAAAACTGGTTTTT	CASSLAWGWGEKLVF
NA	TRBV2	TRBJ1-1	many	TGTGCCAGCAAGGAGGGGACTATGAACACTGAAGCTTTCTTT	CASKEGTMNTEAFF
NA	TRBV9	TRBJ1-6	few	TGTGCCAGCAGTCCGCAGGGGCGGAACTCCTATAATTCACCCCTCCACTTT	CASSPQGRNSYNSPLHF
NA	TRBV20-1	TRBJ1-4	NA	TGCAGTGCTATTAGCGGGAGGTGGGATGAAAAACTGTTTTTT	CSAISGRWDEKLFF
NA	TRBV20-1	TRBJ1-2	many	TGCAGTGCTAGAGCGGCCTCCTATGGCTACACCTTC	CSARAASYGYTF
NA	TRBV6-6	TRBJ2-7	NA	TGTGCCAGCAGTTTGTCCACCTTGGAGCAGTACTTC	CASSLSTLEQYF
NA	TRBV12-3/TRBV12-4	TRBJ2-7	NA	NA	CASSLAYYGYTFGYEQYF
NA	TRBV5-6	TRBJ2-7	NA	TGTGCCAGCAGCTTTGACAGTAACAATGAGCAGTACTTC	CASSFDSNNEQYF
NA	TRBV2	TRBJ1-1	many	TGTGCCAGCAGTCTAGCCGAGGAGGGTGAAGCTTTCTTT	CASSLAEEGEAFF
TRBD1	TRBV6-1	TRBJ2-5	NA	TGTGCCAGCACCAGACTTAAGGGACAGAGGGAGACCCAGTACTTC	CASTRLKGQRETQYF
TRBD2	TRBV20-1	TRBJ2-7	NA	TGCAGTGCTGGAGGACTAGCCGGCTACGAGCAGTACTTC	CSAGGLAGYEQYF
NA	TRBV13	TRBJ2-1	NA	TGTGCCAGCAAACAGGGACGTCTTTACAATGAGCAGTTCTTC	CASKQGRLYNEQFF
NA	TRBV7-2	TRBJ2-5	many	TGTGCCAGCAGCTTATTGTGGGGGGAGACCCAGTACTTC	CASSLLWGETQYF
NA	TRBV7-9	TRBJ2-5	NA	TGTGCCAGCAGCTTCACACGGGACTGGGGGGGCGAGACCCAGTACTTC	CASSFTRDWGGETQYF
TRBD2	TRBV7-9	TRBJ2-7	many	TGTGCCAGCAGCTTAGGGGGGGGGACCACCTACGAGCAGTACTTC	CASSLGGGTTYEQYF
NA	TRBV29-1	TRBJ2-7	NA	TGCAGTTTGTTTGGCCGCGAGCAGTACTTC	CSLFGREQYF
NA	TRBV20-1	TRBJ1-5	NA	TGCAGTGTAAAGGCGGGCAGGGAGCCCCAGCATTTT	CSVKAGREPQHF
NA	TRBV12-3/TRBV12-4	TRBJ2-7	NA	TGTGCCAGCAGTTTACAGTGGGAGGGGGCCTACGAGCAGTACTTC	CASSLQWEGAYEQYF
NA	TRBV20-1	TRBJ1-5	NA	TGCAGTGCCAGCGAAGGAGACCGGGGGAGCAATCAGCCCCAGCATTTT	CSASEGDRGSNQPQHF
TRBD1	TRBV4-3	TRBJ2-2	few	TGCGCCAGCAGCCAAGATCGGCTAGACAGGGGGTCGAACACCGGGGAGCTGTTTTTT	CASSQDRLDRGSNTGELFF
TRBD2	TRBV20-1	TRBJ2-5	many	TGCAGTGCTAGAGTCGTAGCGGGAGCCAATGGTGAAGAGACCCAGTACTTC	CSARVVAGANGEETQYF
NA	TRBV19	TRBJ2-7	many	TGTGCCAGTAGTATATTCGGAGACTACGAGCAGTACTTC	CASSIFGDYEQYF
TRBD2	TRBV14	TRBJ2-5	few	TGTGCCAGCAGCCAAGTTGCGCGGGGAGGGGCAGAGACCCAGTACTTC	CASSQVARGGAETQYF